Included here is one TCR beta chain sequence, with context. This clone showed up just once. Its binding antigen is unknown. No qualities accompany the bases; no much larger clone lies one base away. Preparation of the library involved the immunoSEQ multiplex PCR assay. The published analysis was carried out like this. To diagnose cytomegalovirus status from the catalog of TCR beta chain sequences, a statistical classification framework was built. Held by TCRdb, this immuneACCESS table contains in-frame sequences only and omits some clones. Under half of the omission traces to an unresolved V gene where checked; the cause of the rest is unknown. V, J and clone size are those of that table, while D and trimming were read from the DNA. The sample table records under 75,000 clones; about 97% of these occur just once. The top ten clones comprise about 1.5% of the sample. Based on the germline V gene, the CDR1 and CDR2 sequences are SNHLY and FYNNEI. From the cysteine through the phenylalanine, the CDR3 covers 16 amino acids. The CDR3 DNA has 48 bases and is translated from base 1. Unmatched junction bases come to 10, with V trimmed by 5 bases and J by 2 bases.

This entry comes from a study of cytomegalovirus exposure and HLA in healthy donors listed by TCRdb under 2017. In the study overall: A later analysis indicated that the 120 validation repertoires were generated on the platform also employed for the 700 or so repertoires of the first cohort. The study aimed to test whether signatures of past pathogen exposure could be identified by cataloging public T cell receptors. In addition to the first cohort of about 650 subjects, a separate validation cohort of 130 or so different subjects was used. The study combined high-throughput TCR immunosequencing, statistical association of individual TCRs with disease status, and machine learning to predict cytomegalovirus infection status.

General findings and caveats noted by the study authors: The authors suggested that the approach could potentially be extended to other disease states and immunological phenotypes. A few of the identified cytomegalovirus-associated TCR beta chains were confirmed in vitro to be specific for cytomegalovirus antigens. The classifier was reported to diagnose cytomegalovirus status with high specificity and sensitivity in both the original cohort and the validation cohort. Across donors, most TCR sequences were observed very rarely, whereas some public TCRs were present in many individuals. The validation cohort had no HLA typing available for a later analysis, so co-occurrence within that cohort was assessed over all 120 or so repertoires. Of the cluster scores, roughly 93% were above 0 in a later analysis, which found that TCRs clustered in the first cohort also tended to co-occur in the roughly 130 validation repertoires. The study listed approximately 150 TCR beta chains as associated with cytomegalovirus.

The donors were included in the validation cohort of roughly 130 subjects, a group kept apart from the roughly 730-subject first cohort. The sequence links TRBV2 to TRBJ2-3, with TRBD2 matching 7 junction bases. This clonotype was sampled from a woman aged 18-30 years in good health and CMV-seropositive. Sequencing was done on a sample of PBMCs. The DNA sequence is TGTGCCAGCAGTTTCCCCGGACTAGAGGTCACAGATACGCAGTATTTT. This gives the protein CASSFPGLEVTDTQYF.